This T cell receptor beta chain was profiled in a study of cytomegalovirus exposure and HLA in healthy donors. A word on this clone: Its antigen is undetermined.

Looked up from germline, CDR1 is MNHNS and CDR2 is SASEGT. The CDR3 is 15 residues long. Trimming removed 2 bases at V and 6 bases at J, with 11 bases between. Study results and caveats: Follow-up analysis later connected one missense variant in DCLRE1C with trimming of TCR beta V- and J-genes.

Use of 60 Vbeta and 13 Jbeta primers characterized the PCR. Sequencing was performed with immunoSEQ multiplex PCR; in TCRdb, only in-frame clones are kept and a portion is missing. The top ten hold over 8% of the sample, which has about 110,000 clones, less than 85% seen once. The V gene is TRBV6-1, the J gene TRBJ1-6, with D unresolved. The sample consisted of PBMCs. The clonotype was recovered from a man aged 35 to 55 in good health and CMV-seropositive. The CDR3 DNA reads TGTGCCAGCAGTGAAAACTTAAATATTAATTCACCCCTCCACTTT. Amino acids: CASSENLNINSPLHF.